The 18 T cell receptor beta chains reported below all come from one sample, sequenced in a study of blood T cells in healthy people across ages. A second PCR, run for about 7 to 11 cycles, used a sample-barcoded 5' primer plus a J-beta primer mix. TCRdb used MiXCR to reprocess the 5' RACE reads, holding one entry per CDR3 protein. Found here are about 1,500,000 distinct CDR3 sequences, 40% to 50% of them singletons; the top ten hold approximately 7.9%. The material sequenced was blood. The receptors come from a woman aged 18-30 years in good health.

This chain uses TRBV6-5 with TRBJ1-2; D ambiguous. The CDR3 has 13 amino acids. Germline loops: CDR1 MNHEY, CDR2 SVGAGI. The germline V and J ends were trimmed by 5 bases and 7 bases, with 14 bases remaining between them. CDR3 sequence reads: CASSLTRSSGYTF. The CDR3 DNA reads as TGTGCCAGCAGTCTTACAAGGTCTAGTGGCTACACCTTC.

The gene calls are TRBV24-1 and TRBJ2-5; the D is unclear. The CDR3 consists of 14 residues. Germline V gene sequence: CDR1 KGHDR, CDR2 SFDVKD. The V and J ends lost 4 bases and 4 bases respectively, with 12 bases between them. CDR3 nucleotides: TGTGCCACCAGTGAGCCGGCCTTGGGAGAGACCCAGTACTTC. It encodes CATSEPALGETQYF.

This clonotype turned up a few times. The chain combines TRBV6-1 with TRBJ2-1; TRBD2 matches at 7 bases. Trimming at V came to 4 bases and at J to 1 base, leaving 7 bases not matched to a gene. The CDR3 is 16 amino acids. Germline loops: CDR1 MNHNS, CDR2 SASEGT. CDR3 protein: CASSAGRTGSYNEQFF. As DNA, the CDR3 is TGTGCCAGCAGTGCCGGGAGGACGGGGTCCTACAATGAGCAGTTCTTC.

The chain combines TRBV6-1 with TRBJ2-7; 10 bases fit TRBD2. With 1 base clipped from V and 0 bases from J, the junction kept 6 bases outside the gene matches. This CDR3 region has 17 residues. Germline assignment: CDR1 MNHNS and CDR2 SASEGT. CDR3 protein: CASSEGLGLAVSYEQYF. DNA for the CDR3: TGTGCCAGCAGTGAAGGCCTCGGACTAGCGGTCTCCTACGAGCAGTACTTC.

The chain combines TRBV12-3 or TRBV12-4 with TRBJ2-1; no clear D gene. Trimming took 2 bases from V and 6 from J, leaving 11 bases between them. This CDR3 spans 14 amino acids. CDR3 DNA: TGTGCCAGCAGTTTAAGTTCCAACGCCAATGAGCAGTTCTTC. Amino acid sequence: CASSLSSNANEQFF.

This chain links TRBV6-5 with TRBJ1-5; no clear D gene. V gave up 0 bases and J gave up 1 base, with 4 bases separating them. This CDR3 has 14 amino acids. Germline-derived CDR1 and CDR2 are MNHEY and SVGAGI. In DNA form, the CDR3 reads TGTGCCAGCAGTTACTCGGTGAGCAATCAGCCCCAGCATTTT. It encodes CASSYSVSNQPQHF.

The genes are TRBV20-1 and TRBJ2-1; D ambiguous. Germline V gives CDR1 DFQATT, CDR2 SNEGSKA (reference sequence). V gave up 6 bases and J gave up 6 bases, with 9 bases separating them. The CDR3 length is 11 residues. The DNA for the CDR3 is TGCAGTGCCGAGCCGGGCAATGAGCAGTTCTTC. Its protein is CSAEPGNEQFF.

This chain uses TRBV20-1 with TRBJ1-2, with unresolved D. Per germline, CDR1 DFQATT and CDR2 SNEGSKA (reference sequence). Trimming removed 5 bases at V and 3 bases at J, with 25 bases between. There are 17 residues in the CDR3. CDR3 nucleotide sequence: TGCAGTGCTCGGACCGCCGCAGAAGCTCGAAGTCACTATGGCTACACCTTC. This encodes CSARTAAEARSHYGYTF.

The chain uses TRBV7-2 and TRBJ2-5, with 10 nucleotides matching TRBD2. Per the germline V gene, CDR1 is SGHTA and CDR2 is FQGNSA. V gave up 4 bases and J gave up 5 bases; unmatched junction bases: 13. The CDR3 length is 17 residues. The CDR3 spells CASSSWTSGSQRETQYF. CDR3 DNA: TGTGCCAGCAGCTCCTGGACTAGCGGCTCCCAAAGGGAGACCCAGTACTTC. The full variable domain, in which reference TRBV7-2 and TRBJ2-5 provide the parts outside the CDR3, is GAGVSQSPSNKVTEKGKDVELRCDPISGHTALYWYRQSLGQGLEFLIYFQGNSAPDKSGLPSDRFSAERTGGSVSTLTIQRTQQEDSAVYLCASSSWTSGSQRETQYFGPGTRLLVL.

The V call is TRBV2, the J call TRBJ1-3; D remains ambiguous. The CDR3 runs 15 residues. The V gene lost 4 bases and the J gene lost 0 bases, with 10 bases spanning the gap. CDR1 is SNHLY, CDR2 FYNNEI, per germline. This CDR3 reads CASSGRTSSGNTIYF. The CDR3 DNA reads TGTGCCAGCAGTGGCCGGACGAGCTCTGGAAACACCATATATTTT.

The rearrangement links TRBV12-3 or TRBV12-4 to TRBJ2-7; 8 bases align to TRBD2. V dropped 7 bases and J dropped 2; count of bases not matched to a gene: 7. This CDR3 comprises 14 residues. This CDR3 reads CASTPGRAAYEQYF. In nucleotides, the CDR3 is TGTGCCAGCACCCCCGGGAGGGCTGCCTACGAGCAGTACTTC.

The chain combines TRBV24-1 with TRBJ2-5; D unclear. The length of the CDR3 is 11 residues. Trimming shortened V by 2 bases and J by 5 bases, and 2 bases separated the two germline ends. Per the germline V gene, CDR1 is KGHDR and CDR2 is SFDVKD. As DNA, the CDR3 is TGTGCCACCAGTGATTCCGAGACCCAGTACTTC. Translating gives CATSDSETQYF.

The rearrangement joins TRBV10-3 to TRBJ2-3; 12 bases are shared with TRBD1. Germline V gene sequence: CDR1 ENHRY, CDR2 SYGVKD. The CDR3 runs to 18 residues. Unmatched junction bases numbered 13, after V lost 6 bases and J lost 3 bases. The CDR3 loop reads CAIRPGQGALGVTDTQYF. The CDR3 bases are TGTGCCATCAGGCCGGGACAGGGGGCATTAGGTGTGACAGATACGCAGTATTTT.

V usage is TRBV3-1 and J usage is TRBJ2-3, with D possibly TRBD2 on 7 matching bases. V shed 4 bases and J shed 4 bases, with 18 bases lying between them. The CDR3 is 16 amino acids. CDR1 and CDR2 (germline): LGHDT, YNNKEL (reference sequence). CDR3 residues: CASSPAWGGPADTQYF. The CDR3 DNA reads as TGTGCCAGCAGCCCGGCCTGGGGGGGCCCCGCAGATACGCAGTATTTT.

The chain carries TRBV6-5 and TRBJ1-2, with D possibly matching TRBD1 (6 bases). The CDR3 sequence is 13 residues long. V shed 7 bases and J shed 0 bases, with 9 bases lying between them. CDR1 is MNHEY and CDR2 is SVGAGI in the germline V gene. The chain's CDR3 is CASTDSSNYGYTF. For the CDR3, the DNA is TGTGCCAGCACGGACAGCTCTAACTATGGCTACACCTTC.

V gene TRBV5-5 combines with J gene TRBJ2-5; 7 bases map to TRBD1. This CDR3 comprises 14 residues. Germline-derived CDR1 and CDR2 are SGHKS and YYEKEE (reference sequence). Unmatched junction bases numbered 8, after V lost 4 bases and J lost 5 bases. The CDR3 sequence is CASSPGQAWETQYF. The DNA for the CDR3 is TGTGCCAGCAGCCCTGGACAGGCCTGGGAGACCCAGTACTTC.

This clonotype came up a few times. The J gene is TRBJ2-7, the V gene TRBV4-2; the D gene is possibly TRBD2 (6 bases). Germline CDR1 and CDR2: LGHNA and YNFKEQ. V shed 4 bases and J shed 3 bases, with 13 bases lying between them. The CDR3 consists of 14 residues. CDR3 sequence: CASSPLADFYEQYF. The CDR3 coding sequence is TGTGCCAGCAGCCCACTAGCTGATTTCTACGAGCAGTACTTC.

The sample holds a few counts of this clonotype. The chain has TRBV27 and TRBJ1-2, with a tentative D call TRBD1 (5 bases). This CDR3 contains 16 residues. Per germline, CDR1 MNHEY and CDR2 SMNVEV (reference sequence). Trimming cost V 0 bases and J 4 bases, with 15 bases left between them. The CDR3 protein is CASSLSAAGSAYGYTF. The CDR3 region has the DNA TGTGCCAGCAGTTTATCGGCCGCAGGGAGTGCCTATGGCTACACCTTC.